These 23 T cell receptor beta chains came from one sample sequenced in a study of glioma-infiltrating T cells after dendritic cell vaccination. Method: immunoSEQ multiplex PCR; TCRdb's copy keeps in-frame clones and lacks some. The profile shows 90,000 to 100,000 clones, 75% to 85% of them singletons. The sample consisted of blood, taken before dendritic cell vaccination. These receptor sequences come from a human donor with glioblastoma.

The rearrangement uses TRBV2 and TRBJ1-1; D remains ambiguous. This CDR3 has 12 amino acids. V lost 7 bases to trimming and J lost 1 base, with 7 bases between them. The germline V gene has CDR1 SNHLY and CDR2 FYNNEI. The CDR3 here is CASIAGNTEAFF. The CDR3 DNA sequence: TGTGCCAGCATCGCGGGGAACACTGAAGCTTTCTTT.

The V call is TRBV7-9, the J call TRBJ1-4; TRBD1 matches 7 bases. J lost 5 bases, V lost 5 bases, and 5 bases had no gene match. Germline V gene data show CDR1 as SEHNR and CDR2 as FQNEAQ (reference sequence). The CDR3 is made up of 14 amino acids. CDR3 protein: CASSVTGINEKLFF. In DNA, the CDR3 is TGTGCCAGCAGCGTGACAGGGATCAATGAAAAACTGTTTTTT.

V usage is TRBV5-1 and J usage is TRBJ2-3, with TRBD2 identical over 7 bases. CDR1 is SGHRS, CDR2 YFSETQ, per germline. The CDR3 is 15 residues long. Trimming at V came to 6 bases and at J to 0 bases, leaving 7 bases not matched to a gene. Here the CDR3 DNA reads TGCGCCAGCACAACAGCGGGATTAAGCACAGATACGCAGTATTTT. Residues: CASTTAGLSTDTQYF.

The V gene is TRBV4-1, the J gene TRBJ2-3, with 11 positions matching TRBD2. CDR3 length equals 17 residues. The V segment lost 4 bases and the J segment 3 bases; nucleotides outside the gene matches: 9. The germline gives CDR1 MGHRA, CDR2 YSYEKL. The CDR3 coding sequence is TGCGCCAGCAGCCCCCAACCCCTAGCGGGGGGAACAGATACGCAGTATTTT. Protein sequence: CASSPQPLAGGTDTQYF.

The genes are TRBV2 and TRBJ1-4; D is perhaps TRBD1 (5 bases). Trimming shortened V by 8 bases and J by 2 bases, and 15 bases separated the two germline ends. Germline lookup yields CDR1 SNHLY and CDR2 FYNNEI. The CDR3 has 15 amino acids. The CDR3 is CASSIQGDTNEKLFF. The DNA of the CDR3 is TGTGCCAGCTCGATCCAGGGCGATACTAATGAAAAACTGTTTTTT.

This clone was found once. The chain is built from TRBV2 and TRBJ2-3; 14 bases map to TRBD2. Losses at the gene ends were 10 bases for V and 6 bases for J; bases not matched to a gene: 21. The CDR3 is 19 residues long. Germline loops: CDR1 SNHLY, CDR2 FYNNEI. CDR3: CATEGGLAGGYLAGDTQYF. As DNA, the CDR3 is TGTGCCACAGAAGGTGGACTAGCGGGGGGCTATTTGGCGGGGGATACGCAGTATTTT.

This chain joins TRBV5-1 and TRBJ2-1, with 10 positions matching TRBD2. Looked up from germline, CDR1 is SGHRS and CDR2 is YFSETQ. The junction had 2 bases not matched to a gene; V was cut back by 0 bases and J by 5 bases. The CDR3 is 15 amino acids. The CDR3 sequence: CASSLGTSGHNEQFF. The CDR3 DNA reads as TGCGCCAGCAGCTTGGGGACTAGCGGACACAATGAGCAGTTCTTC.

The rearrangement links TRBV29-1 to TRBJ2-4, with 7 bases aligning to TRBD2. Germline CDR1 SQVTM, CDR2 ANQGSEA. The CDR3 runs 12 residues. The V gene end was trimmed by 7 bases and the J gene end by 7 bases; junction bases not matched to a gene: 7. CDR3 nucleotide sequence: TGCAGCGCGGAGCGGGGAGACAACATTCAGTACTTC. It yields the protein CSAERGDNIQYF.

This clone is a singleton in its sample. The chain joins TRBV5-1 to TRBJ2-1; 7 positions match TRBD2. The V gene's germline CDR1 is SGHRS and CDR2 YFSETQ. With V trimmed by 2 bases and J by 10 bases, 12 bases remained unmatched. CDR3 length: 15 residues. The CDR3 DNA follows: TGCGCCAGCAGCTTAATTAGCGGGCGTTCGGGAGAGCAGTTCTTC. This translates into CASSLISGRSGEQFF.

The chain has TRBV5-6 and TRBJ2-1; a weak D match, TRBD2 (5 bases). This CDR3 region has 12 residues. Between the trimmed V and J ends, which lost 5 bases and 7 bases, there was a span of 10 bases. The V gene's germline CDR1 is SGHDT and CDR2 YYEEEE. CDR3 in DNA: TGTGCCAGCAGTCCGGGGTGGAATGAGCAGTTCTTC. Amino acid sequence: CASSPGWNEQFF.

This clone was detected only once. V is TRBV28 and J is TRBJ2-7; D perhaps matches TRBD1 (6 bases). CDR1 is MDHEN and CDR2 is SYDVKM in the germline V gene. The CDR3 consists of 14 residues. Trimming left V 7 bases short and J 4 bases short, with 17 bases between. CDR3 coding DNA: TGTGCCAGCAAACAGGGTCCTTTCTGGTACGAGCAGTACTTC. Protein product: CASKQGPFWYEQYF. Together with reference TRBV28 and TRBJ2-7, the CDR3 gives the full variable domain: DVKVTQSSRYLVKRTGEKVFLECVQDMDHENMFWYRQDPGLGLRLIYFSYDVKMKEKGDIPEGYSVSREKKERFSLILESASTNQTSMYLCASKQGPFWYEQYFGPGTRLTVT.

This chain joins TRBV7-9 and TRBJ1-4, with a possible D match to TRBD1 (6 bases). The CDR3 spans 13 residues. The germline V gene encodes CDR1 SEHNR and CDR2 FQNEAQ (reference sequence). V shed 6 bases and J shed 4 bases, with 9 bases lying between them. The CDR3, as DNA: TGTGCCAGCAGTAGGGGGTTTAATGAAAAACTGTTTTTT. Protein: CASSRGFNEKLFF.

The CDR3 reads CASSRLGAFGYTF. Here the CDR3 DNA reads TGTGCCAGCAGCCGTCTGGGGGCTTTTGGCTACACCTTC. V usage is TRBV2 and J usage is TRBJ1-2; tentative D call: TRBD1 (6 bases). Germline CDR1 reads SNHLY; CDR2 reads FYNNEI. The CDR3 is made up of 13 amino acids. The V gene lost 6 bases and the J gene lost 7 bases, with 15 bases spanning the gap.

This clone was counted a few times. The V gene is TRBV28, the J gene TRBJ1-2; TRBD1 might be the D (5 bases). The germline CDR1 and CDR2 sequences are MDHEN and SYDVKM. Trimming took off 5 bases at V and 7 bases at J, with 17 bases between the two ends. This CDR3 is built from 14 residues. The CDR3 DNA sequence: TGTGCCAGCAGTCCTCCCGGGCAGGGTTTTGGCTACACCTTC. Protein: CASSPPGQGFGYTF.

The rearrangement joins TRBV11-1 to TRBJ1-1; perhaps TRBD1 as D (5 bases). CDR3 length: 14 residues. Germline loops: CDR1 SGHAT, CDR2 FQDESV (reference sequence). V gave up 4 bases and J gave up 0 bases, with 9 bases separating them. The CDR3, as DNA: TGTGCCAGCAGCTCTGACAGACTGAACACTGAAGCTTTCTTT. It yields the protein CASSSDRLNTEAFF. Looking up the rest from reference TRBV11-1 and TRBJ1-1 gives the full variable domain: EAEVAQSPRYKITEKSQAVAFWCDPISGHATLYWYRQILGQGPELLVQFQDESVVDDSQLPKDRFSAERLKGVDSTLKIQPAELGDSAMYLCASSSDRLNTEAFFGQGTRLTVV.

CDR3 amino acids: CASRLVGYEQFF. The CDR3 bases are TGCGCCAGCAGACTAGTGGGGTATGAGCAGTTCTTC. This rearrangement joins TRBV5-1 to TRBJ2-1, with D possibly matching TRBD2 (5 bases). The CDR3 is 12 residues long. Trimming left V 5 bases short and J 8 bases short, with 11 bases between. The germline CDR1 and CDR2 sequences are SGHRS and YFSETQ.

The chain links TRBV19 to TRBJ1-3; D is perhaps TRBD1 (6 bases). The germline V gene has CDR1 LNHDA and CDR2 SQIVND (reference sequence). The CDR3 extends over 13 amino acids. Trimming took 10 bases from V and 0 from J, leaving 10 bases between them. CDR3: CATGQISGNTIYF. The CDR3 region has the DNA TGTGCCACCGGACAGATCTCTGGAAACACCATATATTTT.

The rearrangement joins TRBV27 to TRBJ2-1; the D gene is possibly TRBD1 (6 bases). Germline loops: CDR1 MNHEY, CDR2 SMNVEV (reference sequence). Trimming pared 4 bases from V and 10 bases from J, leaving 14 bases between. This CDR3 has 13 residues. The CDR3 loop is CASSSLGAMEQFF. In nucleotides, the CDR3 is TGTGCCAGCAGTTCCCTGGGGGCAATGGAGCAGTTCTTC.

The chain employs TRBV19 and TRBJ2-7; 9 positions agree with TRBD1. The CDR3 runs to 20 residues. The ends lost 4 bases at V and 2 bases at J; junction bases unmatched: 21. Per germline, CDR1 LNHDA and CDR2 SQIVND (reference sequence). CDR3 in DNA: TGTGCCAGTAGTACCCCCTTCACGGCCGGGACAGGGAAACTTACCTACGAGCAGTACTTC. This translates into CASSTPFTAGTGKLTYEQYF.

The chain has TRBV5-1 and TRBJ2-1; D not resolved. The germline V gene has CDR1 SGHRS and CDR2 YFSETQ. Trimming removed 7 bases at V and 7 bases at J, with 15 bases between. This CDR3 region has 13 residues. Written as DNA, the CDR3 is TGCGCCAGCGCCCTTGGCCTAGTGAATGAGCAGTTCTTC. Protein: CASALGLVNEQFF.

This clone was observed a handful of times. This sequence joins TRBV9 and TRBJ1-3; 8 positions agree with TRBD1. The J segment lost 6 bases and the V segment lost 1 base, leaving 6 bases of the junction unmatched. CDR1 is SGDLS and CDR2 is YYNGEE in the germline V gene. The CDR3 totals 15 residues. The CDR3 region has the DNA TGTGCCAGCAGCGTAATGGGACAGGAAGCAAACACCATATATTTT. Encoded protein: CASSVMGQEANTIYF.

The CDR3 bases are TGCGCCAGCAGCCAAAACTACCCGGCAAAACTGTTTTTT. Amino acid sequence: CASSQNYPAKLFF. The rearrangement uses TRBV4-1 and TRBJ1-4; D not certain. CDR1 is MGHRA, CDR2 YSYEKL, per germline. Trimming left V 2 bases short and J 10 bases short, with 11 bases between. The CDR3 has 13 residues.

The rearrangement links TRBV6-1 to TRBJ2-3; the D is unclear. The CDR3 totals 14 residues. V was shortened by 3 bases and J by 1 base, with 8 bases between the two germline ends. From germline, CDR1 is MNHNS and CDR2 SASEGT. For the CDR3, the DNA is TGTGCCAGCAGTGATCCCCCTGGCACAGATACGCAGTATTTT. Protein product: CASSDPPGTDTQYF.